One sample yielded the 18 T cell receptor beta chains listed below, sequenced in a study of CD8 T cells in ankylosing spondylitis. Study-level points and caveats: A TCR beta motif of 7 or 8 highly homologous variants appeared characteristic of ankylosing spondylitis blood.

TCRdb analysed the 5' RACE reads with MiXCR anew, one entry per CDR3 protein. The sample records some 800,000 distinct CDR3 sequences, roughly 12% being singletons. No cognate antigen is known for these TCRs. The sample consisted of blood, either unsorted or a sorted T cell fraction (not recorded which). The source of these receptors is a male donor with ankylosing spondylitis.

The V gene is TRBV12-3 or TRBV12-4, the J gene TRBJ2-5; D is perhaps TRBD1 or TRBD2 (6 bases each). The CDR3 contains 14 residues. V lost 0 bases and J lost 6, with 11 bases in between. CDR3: CASSLAGGGKTQYF. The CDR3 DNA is TGTGCCAGCAGTTTAGCGGGGGGCGGGAAGACCCAGTACTTC.

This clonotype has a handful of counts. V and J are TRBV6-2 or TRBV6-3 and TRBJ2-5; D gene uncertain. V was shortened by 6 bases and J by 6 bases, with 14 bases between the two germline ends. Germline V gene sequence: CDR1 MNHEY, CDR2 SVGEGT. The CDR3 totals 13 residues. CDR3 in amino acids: CASSRSLLQTQYF. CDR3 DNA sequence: TGTGCCAGCAGCCGCAGTCTCCTCCAGACCCAGTACTTC.

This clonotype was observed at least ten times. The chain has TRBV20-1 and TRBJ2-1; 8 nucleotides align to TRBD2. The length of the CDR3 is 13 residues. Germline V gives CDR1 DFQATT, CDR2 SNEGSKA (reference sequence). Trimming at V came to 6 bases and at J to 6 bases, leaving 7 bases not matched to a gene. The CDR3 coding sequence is TGCAGTGCGAGCTCCGGGACTAGCAATGAGCAGTTCTTC. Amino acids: CSASSGTSNEQFF.

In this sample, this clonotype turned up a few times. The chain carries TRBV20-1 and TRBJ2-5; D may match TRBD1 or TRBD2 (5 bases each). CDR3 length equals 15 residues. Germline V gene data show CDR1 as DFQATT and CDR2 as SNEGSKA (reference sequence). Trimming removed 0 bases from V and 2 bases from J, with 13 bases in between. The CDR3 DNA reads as TGCAGTGCTAGAGATGAGGGGAGACCTCAAGAGACCCAGTACTTC. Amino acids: CSARDEGRPQETQYF.

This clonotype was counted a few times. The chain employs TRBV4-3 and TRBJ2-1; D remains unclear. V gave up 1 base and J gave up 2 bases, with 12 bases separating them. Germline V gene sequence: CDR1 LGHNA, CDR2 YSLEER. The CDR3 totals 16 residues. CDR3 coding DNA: TGCGCCAGCAGCCAAGGCCTAAGCTTCCCCTACAATGAGCAGTTCTTC. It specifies CASSQGLSFPYNEQFF.

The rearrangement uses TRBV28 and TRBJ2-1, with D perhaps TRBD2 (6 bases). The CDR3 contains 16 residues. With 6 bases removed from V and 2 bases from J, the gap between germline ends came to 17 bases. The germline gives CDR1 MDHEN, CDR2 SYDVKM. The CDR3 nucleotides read TGTGCCAGCAGACCCACGGGGGAAAGAGCCTACAATGAGCAGTTCTTC. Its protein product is CASRPTGERAYNEQFF.

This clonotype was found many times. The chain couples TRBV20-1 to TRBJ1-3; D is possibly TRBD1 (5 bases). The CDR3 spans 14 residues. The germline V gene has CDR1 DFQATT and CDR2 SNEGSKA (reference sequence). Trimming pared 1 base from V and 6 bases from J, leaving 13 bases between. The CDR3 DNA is TGCAGTGCTAGAGTGGTCGGCAGGGCAAACACCATATATTTT. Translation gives CSARVVGRANTIYF.

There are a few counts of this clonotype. The CDR3 is CAISPAGLNEQFF. The CDR3 DNA reads TGTGCCATCTCCCCAGCGGGGCTCAATGAGCAGTTCTTC. The V call is TRBV10-3, the J call TRBJ2-1; 7 bases fit TRBD2. J lost 6 bases, V lost 8 bases, and 7 bases had no gene match. CDR3 length equals 13 residues. Germline CDR1 is ENHRY and CDR2 is SYGVKD.

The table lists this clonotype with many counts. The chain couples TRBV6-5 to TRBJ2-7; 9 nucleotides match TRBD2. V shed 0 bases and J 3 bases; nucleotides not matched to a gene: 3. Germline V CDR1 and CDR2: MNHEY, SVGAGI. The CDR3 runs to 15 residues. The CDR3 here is CASSYSTSGRYEQYF. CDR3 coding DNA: TGTGCCAGCAGTTACTCTACTAGCGGGCGCTACGAGCAGTACTTC.

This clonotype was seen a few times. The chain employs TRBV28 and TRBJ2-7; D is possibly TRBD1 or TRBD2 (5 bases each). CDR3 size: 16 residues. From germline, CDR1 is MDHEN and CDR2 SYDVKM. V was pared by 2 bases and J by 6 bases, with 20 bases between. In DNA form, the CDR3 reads TGTGCCAGCAGTTTAAGGGTCGGGGCAGGGAACCGCGAGCAGTACTTC. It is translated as CASSLRVGAGNREQYF.

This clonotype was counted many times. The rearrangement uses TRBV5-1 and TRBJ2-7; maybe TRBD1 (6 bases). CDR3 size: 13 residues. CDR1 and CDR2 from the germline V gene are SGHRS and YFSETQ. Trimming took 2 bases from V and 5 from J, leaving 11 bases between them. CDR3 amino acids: CASSFPQGHEQYF. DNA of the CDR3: TGCGCCAGCAGCTTCCCACAGGGACACGAGCAGTACTTC.

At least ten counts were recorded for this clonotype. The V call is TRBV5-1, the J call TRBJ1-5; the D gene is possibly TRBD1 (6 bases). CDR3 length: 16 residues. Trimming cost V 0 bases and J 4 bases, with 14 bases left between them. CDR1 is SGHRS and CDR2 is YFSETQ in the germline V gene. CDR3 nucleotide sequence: TGCGCCAGCAGCTTGGGGGGGGGCGCGAGGAATCAGCCCCAGCATTTT. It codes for CASSLGGGARNQPQHF.

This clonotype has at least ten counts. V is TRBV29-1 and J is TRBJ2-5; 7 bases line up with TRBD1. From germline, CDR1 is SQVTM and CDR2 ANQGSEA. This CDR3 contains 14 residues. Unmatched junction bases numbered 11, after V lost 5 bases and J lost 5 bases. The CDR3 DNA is TGCAGCGTTTCAGACAGGGACGGTTGGGAGACCCAGTACTTC. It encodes CSVSDRDGWETQYF.

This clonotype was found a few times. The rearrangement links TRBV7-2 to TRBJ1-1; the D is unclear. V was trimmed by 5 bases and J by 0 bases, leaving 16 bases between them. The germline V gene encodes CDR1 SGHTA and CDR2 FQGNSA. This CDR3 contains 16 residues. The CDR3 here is CASSPDGIIVNTEAFF. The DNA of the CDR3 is TGTGCCAGCAGCCCGGACGGGATCATCGTGAACACTGAAGCTTTCTTT.

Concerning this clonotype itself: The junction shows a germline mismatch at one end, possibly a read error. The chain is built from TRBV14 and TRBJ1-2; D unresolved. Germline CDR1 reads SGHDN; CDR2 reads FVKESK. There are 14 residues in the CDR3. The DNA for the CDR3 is TGTGCCAGCAACCAAGGTCAGCAGAACTATGGCTACACCTTC. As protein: CASNQGQQNYGYTF.

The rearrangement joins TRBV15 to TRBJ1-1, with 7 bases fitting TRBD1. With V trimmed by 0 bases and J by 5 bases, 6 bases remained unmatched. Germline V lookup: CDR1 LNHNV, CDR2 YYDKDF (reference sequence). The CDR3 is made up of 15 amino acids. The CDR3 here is CATSRDGSGGTEAFF. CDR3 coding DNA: TGTGCCACCAGCAGAGATGGGTCAGGGGGGACTGAAGCTTTCTTT.

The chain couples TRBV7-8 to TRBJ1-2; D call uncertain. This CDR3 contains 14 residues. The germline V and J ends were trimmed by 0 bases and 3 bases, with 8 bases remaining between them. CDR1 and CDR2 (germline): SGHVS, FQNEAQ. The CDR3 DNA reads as TGTGCCAGCAGCTTAGCGTCTCTCTACTATGGCTACACCTTC. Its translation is CASSLASLYYGYTF.

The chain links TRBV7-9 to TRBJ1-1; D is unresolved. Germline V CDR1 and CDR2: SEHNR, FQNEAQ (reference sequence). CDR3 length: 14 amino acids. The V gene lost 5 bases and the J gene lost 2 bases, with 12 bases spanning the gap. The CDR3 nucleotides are TGTGCCAGCAGCCCCGGGAGGGAAAACACTGAAGCTTTCTTT. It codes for CASSPGRENTEAFF.